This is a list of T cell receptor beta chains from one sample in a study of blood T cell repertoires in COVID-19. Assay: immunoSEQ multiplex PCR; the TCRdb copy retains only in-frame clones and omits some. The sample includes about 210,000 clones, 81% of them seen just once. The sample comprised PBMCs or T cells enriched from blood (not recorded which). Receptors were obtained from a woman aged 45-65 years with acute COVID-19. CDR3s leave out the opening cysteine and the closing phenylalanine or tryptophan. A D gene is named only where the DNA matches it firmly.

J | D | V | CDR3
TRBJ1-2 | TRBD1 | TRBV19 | ASSITGQGVTT
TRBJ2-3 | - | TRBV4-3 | ASSLETVFTDTQY
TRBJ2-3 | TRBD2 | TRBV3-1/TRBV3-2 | ASSQAFGGGTDTQY
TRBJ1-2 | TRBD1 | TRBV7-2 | ASSRGQGANYGYT
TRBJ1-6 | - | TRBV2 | ASMGQGSYNSPLH
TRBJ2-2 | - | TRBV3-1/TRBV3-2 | ASSLSTGELF
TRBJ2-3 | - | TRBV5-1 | ASSFSSMRDTQY
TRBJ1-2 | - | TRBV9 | ASSGAVGGRLYT
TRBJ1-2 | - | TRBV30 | AWSAGSYGYT
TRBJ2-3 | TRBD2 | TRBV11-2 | ASSLGLAGGPLADTQY
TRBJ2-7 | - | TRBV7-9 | ASSVIGASGDEQY
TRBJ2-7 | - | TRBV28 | ASTPGRGAYEQY
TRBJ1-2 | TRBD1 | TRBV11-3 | ASSFRTGDGYT
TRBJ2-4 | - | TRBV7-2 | ASSPRSLRLTKNIQY
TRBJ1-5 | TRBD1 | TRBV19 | ASRPGQGFNQPQH
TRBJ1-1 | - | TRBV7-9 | ASSLGHSSEAF
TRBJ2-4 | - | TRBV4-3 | ASSQDRWSGTKNIQY
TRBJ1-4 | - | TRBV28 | ASSASGATNEKLF
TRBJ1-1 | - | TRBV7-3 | ASSLGRNTEAF
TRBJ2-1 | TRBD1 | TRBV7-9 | ASSLAGAGTGSLWF
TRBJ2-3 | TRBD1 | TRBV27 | ASSFFRQGYTQY
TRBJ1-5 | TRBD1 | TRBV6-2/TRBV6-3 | ASSETGNQPQH
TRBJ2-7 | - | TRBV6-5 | ASSYSQGLLGYEQY
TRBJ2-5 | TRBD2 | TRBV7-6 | ASSKTGLAGGGETQY
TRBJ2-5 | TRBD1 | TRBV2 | ASSEDRQGFKKETQY
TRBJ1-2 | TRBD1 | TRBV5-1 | ASGTGGENSYGYT
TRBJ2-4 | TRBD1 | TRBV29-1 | SVDKRDSLAKNIQY
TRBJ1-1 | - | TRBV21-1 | ASIPKGREEEAF
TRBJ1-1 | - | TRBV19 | ASSEVFGQANPKREAF
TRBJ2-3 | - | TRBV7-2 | ASSFVPGEDTQY
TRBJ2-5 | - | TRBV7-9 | ASSLTDGLETQY
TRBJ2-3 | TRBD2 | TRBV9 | ASSTGTAGGDTQY
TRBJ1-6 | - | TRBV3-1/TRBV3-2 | ASSQRWDGGNSPLH
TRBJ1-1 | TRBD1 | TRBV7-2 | ASSLGQGGRNTEAF
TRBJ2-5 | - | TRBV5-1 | ANSSGVVQETQY
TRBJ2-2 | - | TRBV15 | ATSTPRGTGELF
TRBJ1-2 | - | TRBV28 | ASSEGYGYT
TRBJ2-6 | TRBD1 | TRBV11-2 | ASSSDRAGANVLT
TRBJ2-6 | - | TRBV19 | ASTRGSSGANVLT
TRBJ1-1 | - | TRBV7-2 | ASSPTYSGTEAF
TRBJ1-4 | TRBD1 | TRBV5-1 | ASSLAGTGGIRRINEKLF
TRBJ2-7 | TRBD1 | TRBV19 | ASSSHGTVYEQY
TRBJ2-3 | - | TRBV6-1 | ASSAVVTTGGDTQY
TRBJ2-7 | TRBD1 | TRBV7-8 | ASSLASVVGQGHEQY
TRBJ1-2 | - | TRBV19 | ASDITGGAGGYT
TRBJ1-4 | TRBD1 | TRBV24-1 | ATSDSWDRLEKLF
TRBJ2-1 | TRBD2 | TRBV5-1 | ASSKTSASSYNEQF
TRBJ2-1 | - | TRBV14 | ASSQDSAGGRGQF
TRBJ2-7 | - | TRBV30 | AWSLQGNSYEQY
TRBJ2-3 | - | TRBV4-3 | ASSPGPPGVGTDTQY
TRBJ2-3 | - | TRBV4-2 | ASSHEKTGEGDTQY
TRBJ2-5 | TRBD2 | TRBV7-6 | ASSPQGGELLGGTQY
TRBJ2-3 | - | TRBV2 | ASSDPGVGTDTQY
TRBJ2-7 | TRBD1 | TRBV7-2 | ASSFTGTAASYEQY
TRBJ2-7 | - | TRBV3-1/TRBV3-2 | ASSQMREVHEQY
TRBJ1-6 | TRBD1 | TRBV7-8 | ASSGRQGDRTPLH
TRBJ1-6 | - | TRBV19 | ASSSGVSPLH
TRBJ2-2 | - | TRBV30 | AWSSTTTGELF
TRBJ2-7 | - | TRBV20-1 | SASRGEQY